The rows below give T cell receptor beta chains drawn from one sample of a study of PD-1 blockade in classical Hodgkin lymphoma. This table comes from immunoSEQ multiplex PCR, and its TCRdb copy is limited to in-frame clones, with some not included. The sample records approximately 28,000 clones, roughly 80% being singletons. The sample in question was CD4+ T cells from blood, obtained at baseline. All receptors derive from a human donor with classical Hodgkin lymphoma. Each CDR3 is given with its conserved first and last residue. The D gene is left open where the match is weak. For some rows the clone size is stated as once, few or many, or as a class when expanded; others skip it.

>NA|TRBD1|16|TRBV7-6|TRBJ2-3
CASSSWDRLNTDTQYF
TGTGCCAGCAGCTCCTGGGACAGGCTTAATACAGATACGCAGTATTTT
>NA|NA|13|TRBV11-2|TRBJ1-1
CASSSFFGTEAFF
TGTGCCAGCAGCTCTTTTTTTGGGACTGAAGCTTTCTTT
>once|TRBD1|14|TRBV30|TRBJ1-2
CAWSSVRGIYGYTF
TGTGCCTGGAGTTCGGTCAGGGGGATCTATGGCTACACCTTC
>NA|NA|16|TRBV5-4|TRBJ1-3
CASSLEIGVSGNTIYF
TGTGCCAGCAGCTTGGAGATAGGCGTCTCTGGAAACACCATATATTTT
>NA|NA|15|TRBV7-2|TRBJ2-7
CASSLIAGAGYEQYF
TGTGCCAGCAGCTTAATTGCGGGCGCAGGCTACGAGCAGTACTTC
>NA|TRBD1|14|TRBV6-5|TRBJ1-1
CASSKQGVRTEAFF
TGTGCCAGCAGCAAACAGGGGGTTCGGACTGAAGCTTTCTTT
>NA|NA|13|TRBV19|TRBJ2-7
CASAQGSSYEQYF
TGTGCCAGTGCCCAGGGGTCCTCCTACGAGCAGTACTTC
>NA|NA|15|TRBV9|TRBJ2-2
CASRAGLMNTGELFF
TGTGCCAGCAGGGCGGGACTTATGAACACCGGGGAGCTGTTTTTT
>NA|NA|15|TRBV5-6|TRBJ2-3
CASSPAPSRDSGTYF
TGTGCCAGCAGCCCGGCCCCCTCGCGAGATAGCGGTACATATTTT
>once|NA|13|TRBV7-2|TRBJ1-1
CASSLTEGTEAFF
TGTGCCAGCAGCTTAACTGAAGGGACTGAAGCTTTCTTT
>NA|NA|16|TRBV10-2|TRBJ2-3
CASSDGLAAYTDTQYF
TGCGCCAGCAGTGATGGGCTCGCAGCCTACACAGATACGCAGTATTTT
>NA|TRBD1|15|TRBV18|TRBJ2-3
CASSTRQGRADTQYF
TGTGCCAGCTCAACACGACAGGGTCGGGCAGATACGCAGTATTTT
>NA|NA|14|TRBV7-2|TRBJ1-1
CASSLRAGNTEAFF
TGTGCCAGCAGCTTAAGGGCAGGGAACACTGAAGCTTTCTTT
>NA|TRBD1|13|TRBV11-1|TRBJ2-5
CASSGQGLMEQYF
TGTGCCAGCAGCGGACAGGGCTTGATGGAGCAGTACTTC
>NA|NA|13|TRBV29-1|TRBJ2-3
CSVDYRGTDTQYF
TGCAGCGTTGACTACCGGGGCACAGATACGCAGTATTTT
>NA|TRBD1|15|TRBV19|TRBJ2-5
CASSLTPTGTGTQYF
TGTGCCAGTAGTCTGACGCCGACAGGGACGGGGACCCAGTACTTC
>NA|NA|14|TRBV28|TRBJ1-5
CASSSPNRASPQHF
TGTGCCAGCAGTTCCCCCAACAGGGCTTCGCCCCAGCATTTT
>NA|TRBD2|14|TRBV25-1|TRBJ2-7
CASSVGTSSYEQYF
TGTGCCAGCAGTGTGGGGACTAGCTCCTACGAGCAGTACTTC
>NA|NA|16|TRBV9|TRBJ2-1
CASSEPRGGLYNEQFF
TGTGCCAGCAGCGAGCCGAGGGGGGGACTCTACAATGAGCAGTTCTTC
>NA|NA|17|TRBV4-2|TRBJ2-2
CASSPLRAGAHTGELFF
TGTGCCAGCAGCCCCTTGCGGGCGGGGGCCCACACCGGGGAGCTGTTTTTT
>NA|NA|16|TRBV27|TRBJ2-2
CASSPTVLSGTGELFF
TGTGCCAGCAGTCCGACAGTTCTTTCGGGCACCGGGGAGCTGTTTTTT
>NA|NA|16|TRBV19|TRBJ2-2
CASSISDRILTGELFF
TGTGCCAGTAGTATTTCTGACAGGATCCTCACCGGGGAGCTGTTTTTT
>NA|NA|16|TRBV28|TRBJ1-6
CASSPGGGSENSPLHF
TGTGCCAGCAGTCCCGGAGGAGGGTCGGAGAATTCACCCCTCCACTTT
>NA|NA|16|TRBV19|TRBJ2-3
CASSIRTRSGTVPQYF
TGTGCCAGTAGTATACGCACGCGATCCGGGACGGTTCCGCAGTATTTT
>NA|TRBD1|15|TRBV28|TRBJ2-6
CATGQGAAGANVLTF
TGTGCCACCGGACAGGGGGCCGCTGGGGCCAACGTCCTGACTTTC
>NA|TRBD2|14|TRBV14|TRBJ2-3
CASSLTSGTDTQYF
TGTGCCAGCAGCCTGACTAGCGGCACAGATACGCAGTATTTT
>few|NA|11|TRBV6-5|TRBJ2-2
CASRNTGELFF
TGTGCCAGCAGGAACACCGGGGAGCTGTTTTTT
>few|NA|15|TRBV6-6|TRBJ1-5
CASTRDTNSNQPQHF
TGTGCCAGCACTCGGGACACCAATAGCAATCAGCCCCAGCATTTT
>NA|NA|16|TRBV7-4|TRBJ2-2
CASNLRPTRDTGELFF
TGTGCCAGCAACCTTAGACCGACTAGAGACACCGGGGAGCTGTTTTTT